Listed below are T cell receptor beta chains from one sample, sequenced in a study. TCRdb re-called the RT-PCR reads through MiXCR, storing one row per CDR3 protein. Of more than 600,000 distinct CDR3 sequences listed, 14% were seen once; the top ten hold roughly 3.9%. Sequencing input: memory CD4+ T cells from blood. These receptors came from a female donor in good health, serving as a healthy control. Both conserved end residues are part of each CDR3. Fields, in order: V gene, clone size, D gene, J gene, CDR3 DNA, CDR3 protein. D genes are given only for firm matches. Clone size appears in some rows only: once, few, many, or a class for an expanded clone.

v_gene: TRBV4-3
abundance: .
d_gene: .
j_gene: TRBJ2-7
CDR3nt: TGCGCCAGCAGCCAAGATGCACGACTAACGTATGGCACCGAGCAGTACTTC
CDR3aa: CASSQDARLTYGTEQYF

v_gene: TRBV20-1
abundance: many
d_gene: .
j_gene: TRBJ2-3
CDR3nt: TGCAGTGCTAGAGATAGAACAGGGAGCACAGATACGCAGTATTTT
CDR3aa: CSARDRTGSTDTQYF

v_gene: TRBV20-1
abundance: few
d_gene: TRBD2
j_gene: TRBJ2-1
CDR3nt: TGCAGTGCTAGAGAGCCGGGAGGGAGGGACGAGCAGTTCTTC
CDR3aa: CSAREPGGRDEQFF

v_gene: TRBV12-3/TRBV12-4
abundance: .
d_gene: .
j_gene: TRBJ1-4
CDR3nt: TGTGCCAGCAGTTTTACCCAAACTAATGAAAAACTGTTTTTT
CDR3aa: CASSFTQTNEKLFF

v_gene: TRBV12-3/TRBV12-4
abundance: .
d_gene: .
j_gene: TRBJ1-6
CDR3nt: TGTGCCAGCGTATCAGGGAGGGTGGGGATGAATTCACCCCTCCACTTT
CDR3aa: CASVSGRVGMNSPLHF

v_gene: TRBV20-1
abundance: many
d_gene: .
j_gene: TRBJ1-4
CDR3nt: TGCAGTGCTACGGGACACGAACAAAAACTGTTTTTT
CDR3aa: CSATGHEQKLFF

v_gene: TRBV7-3
abundance: .
d_gene: TRBD1
j_gene: TRBJ1-3
CDR3nt: TGTGCCAGCCCTCTAGGACTACAGGGGAACGGAAACACCATATATTTT
CDR3aa: CASPLGLQGNGNTIYF

v_gene: TRBV20-1
abundance: few
d_gene: TRBD2
j_gene: TRBJ2-1
CDR3nt: TGCAGTGCTTTAGCGGGAGGGCACAATGAGCAGTTCTTC
CDR3aa: CSALAGGHNEQFF

v_gene: TRBV11-2
abundance: few
d_gene: TRBD2
j_gene: TRBJ2-1
CDR3nt: TGTGCCAGCAGCTTAGATCTTGGGATAGCGGGGGCCTACAATGAGCAGTTCTTC
CDR3aa: CASSLDLGIAGAYNEQFF

v_gene: TRBV5-1
abundance: few
d_gene: TRBD1
j_gene: TRBJ1-3
CDR3nt: TGCGCCAGCAGGGAGGGGGCCGACTCTGGAAACACCATATATTTT
CDR3aa: CASREGADSGNTIYF

v_gene: TRBV14
abundance: many
d_gene: .
j_gene: TRBJ2-2
CDR3nt: TGTGCCAGCAGCCCGAGAGCCCCGAACACCGGGGAGCTGTTTTTT
CDR3aa: CASSPRAPNTGELFF

v_gene: TRBV6-2/TRBV6-3
abundance: .
d_gene: TRBD2
j_gene: TRBJ2-5
CDR3nt: TGTGCCAGCGGGAGGGATGGTACTGAGACCCAGTACTTC
CDR3aa: CASGRDGTETQYF

v_gene: TRBV12-3/TRBV12-4
abundance: .
d_gene: .
j_gene: TRBJ1-6
CDR3nt: TGTGCCACCCAGGGTGATAATTCACCCCTCCACTTT
CDR3aa: CATQGDNSPLHF

v_gene: TRBV20-1
abundance: many
d_gene: .
j_gene: TRBJ2-5
CDR3nt: TGCAGTGGTCGGTTAGGGGCCGAGACCCAGTACTTC
CDR3aa: CSGRLGAETQYF

v_gene: TRBV7-9
abundance: many
d_gene: TRBD2
j_gene: TRBJ2-7
CDR3nt: TGTGCCAGCAGCTCTAGCGGGGGTTTCGCCTACGAGCAGTACTTC
CDR3aa: CASSSSGGFAYEQYF

v_gene: TRBV4-1
abundance: .
d_gene: .
j_gene: TRBJ1-1
CDR3nt: TGCGCCAGCAGCCGGCGTACAACCTGGACGAACACTGAAGCTTTCTTT
CDR3aa: CASSRRTTWTNTEAFF

v_gene: TRBV29-1
abundance: many
d_gene: .
j_gene: TRBJ2-5
CDR3nt: TGCAGCGTCGACAGGACCCAAGAGACCCAGTACTTC
CDR3aa: CSVDRTQETQYF

v_gene: TRBV2
abundance: few
d_gene: TRBD1
j_gene: TRBJ2-5
CDR3nt: TGTGCCAGTGACAGGGAAGAGACCCAGTACTTC
CDR3aa: CASDREETQYF

v_gene: TRBV4-2
abundance: many
d_gene: .
j_gene: TRBJ1-2
CDR3nt: TGTGCCAGCAGCCAAGGACCCTCCATTGATGGCTACACCTTC
CDR3aa: CASSQGPSIDGYTF

v_gene: TRBV20-1
abundance: few
d_gene: TRBD2
j_gene: TRBJ2-1
CDR3nt: TGCAGTGCCCCGGGACTAGGGTTGAATGAGCAGTTCTTC
CDR3aa: CSAPGLGLNEQFF

v_gene: TRBV20-1
abundance: .
d_gene: .
j_gene: TRBJ1-6
CDR3nt: TGCAGTGCTAAGGGGGGAGTAGCCTCTAATTCACCCCTCCACTTT
CDR3aa: CSAKGGVASNSPLHF

v_gene: TRBV12-3/TRBV12-4
abundance: few
d_gene: .
j_gene: TRBJ1-1
CDR3nt: TGTGCCAGCAGTTTACAAAAGCCGGACACTGAAGCTTTCTTT
CDR3aa: CASSLQKPDTEAFF

v_gene: TRBV27
abundance: many
d_gene: TRBD1
j_gene: TRBJ2-5
CDR3nt: TGTGCCAGCAGTCCCTGGGGCAGGGGGATAGTGGAGACCCAGTACTTC
CDR3aa: CASSPWGRGIVETQYF

v_gene: TRBV27
abundance: many
d_gene: TRBD1
j_gene: TRBJ2-7
CDR3nt: TGTGCCAGCAGTTGGGACAGGAACCTTTACGAGCAGTACTTC
CDR3aa: CASSWDRNLYEQYF

v_gene: TRBV7-2
abundance: few
d_gene: TRBD1
j_gene: TRBJ2-2
CDR3nt: TGTGCCAGCAGCTCAGGGGGCAGTCTGGCGAACACCGGGGAGCTGTTTTTT
CDR3aa: CASSSGGSLANTGELFF

v_gene: TRBV11-2
abundance: few
d_gene: TRBD2
j_gene: TRBJ2-5
CDR3nt: TGTGCCACCGCCCCGGCTAGCGGGAGCCGGGAGACCCAGTACTTC
CDR3aa: CATAPASGSRETQYF

v_gene: TRBV4-3
abundance: many
d_gene: .
j_gene: TRBJ2-1
CDR3nt: TGCGCCAGCAGCCCAGAGGGGAGGTACAATGAGCAGTTCTTC
CDR3aa: CASSPEGRYNEQFF

v_gene: TRBV20-1
abundance: .
d_gene: .
j_gene: TRBJ2-7
CDR3nt: TGCAGTGCGTCCCGAAGTGGGGTCCACGAGCAGTACTTC
CDR3aa: CSASRSGVHEQYF

v_gene: TRBV5-1
abundance: many
d_gene: TRBD1
j_gene: TRBJ1-2
CDR3nt: TGCGCCAGCAGCGCGACAGGGAACTATGGCTACACCTTC
CDR3aa: CASSATGNYGYTF